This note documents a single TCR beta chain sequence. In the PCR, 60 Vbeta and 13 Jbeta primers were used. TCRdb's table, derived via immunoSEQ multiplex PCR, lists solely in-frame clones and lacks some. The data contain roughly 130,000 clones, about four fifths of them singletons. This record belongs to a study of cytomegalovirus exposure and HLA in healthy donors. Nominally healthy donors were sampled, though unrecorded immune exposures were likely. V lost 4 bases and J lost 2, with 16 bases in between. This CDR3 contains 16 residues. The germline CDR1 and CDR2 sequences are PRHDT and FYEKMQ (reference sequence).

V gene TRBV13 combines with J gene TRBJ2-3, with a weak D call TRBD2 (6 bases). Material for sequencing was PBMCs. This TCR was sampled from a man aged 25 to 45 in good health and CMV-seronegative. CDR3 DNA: TGTGCCAGCAGCTCGAGAGCTAGCGTTGCCACAGATACGCAGTATTTT. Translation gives CASSSRASVATDTQYF.